This TCR beta chain was recorded in a study of blood T cells in healthy people across ages. Study context: Template-switching capture recovered about one barcoded beta molecule per two T cells.

Study results and caveats: Age showed a roughly linear inverse relationship with TCR beta diversity per million T cells. Because donor CMV status was unknown, expanded clonotype changes were possibly confounded.

The authors ran a second PCR of 7 to 11 cycles using a sample-barcoded 5' primer and a J-beta primer mix. TCRdb re-called the 5' RACE reads with MiXCR, one entry per CDR3 protein. The data contain about 800,000 distinct CDR3 sequences, about three fifths of them seen just once; the ten biggest clones take up approximately 20%. With regard to this clonotype: What it recognizes is unknown.

The CDR3 covers 14 residues. Germline V CDR1 and CDR2: SGHTA, FQGNSA. V gave up 4 bases and J gave up 4 bases; unmatched junction bases: 7. This sequence originates from a man under 40 in good health. V usage is TRBV7-2 and J usage is TRBJ2-7, with 7 positions matching TRBD1. What was sequenced was blood. The DNA of the CDR3 is TGTGCCAGCAGCTCACTCGGGACAGCTTACGAGCAGTACTTC. Translated, it gives CASSSLGTAYEQYF.